Detailed here is one TCR beta chain. No antigen is known for it. The data were taken from a study of cytomegalovirus exposure and HLA in healthy donors. The study's findings and limits: TCR beta sequences reportedly predicted the HLA-A and HLA-B alleles of most subjects accurately.

The PCR used 60 Vbeta and 13 Jbeta primers. Assay: immunoSEQ multiplex PCR; the TCRdb copy retains only in-frame clones and omits some. The sample has roughly 34,000 clones, 75% to 85% seen once; the top ten hold 3.6%. Germline CDR1 and CDR2: LGHNA and YNFKEQ. The junction had 1 base not matched to a gene; V was cut back by 3 bases and J by 8 bases. The CDR3 contains 15 residues. The sequence derives from a woman between 18 and 30 years old in good health and CMV-seronegative. Source material: PBMCs. V and J are TRBV4-2 and TRBJ2-1, with 16 bases fitting TRBD2. CDR3 region: CASSQGTSGGDEQFF. CDR3 nucleotides: TGTGCCAGCAGCCAGGGGACTAGCGGGGGGGATGAGCAGTTCTTC.